The present T cell receptor (beta chain) was sequenced within a study of cytomegalovirus exposure and HLA in healthy donors. On the study more broadly: The same platform was used for the 130 or so validation repertoires as for the approximately 670 first-cohort repertoires, as reported in a later analysis.

Study results and caveats: A few CMV-associated chains proved CMV antigen-specific in vitro. Cytomegalovirus-associated TCR beta chains were listed, numbering under 200.

The donors were part of the roughly 120-subject validation cohort, which stood apart from the roughly 700-subject first cohort. In this sample, this clone turned up once. Its antigen is not identified. Germline assignment: CDR1 SGHVS and CDR2 FNYEAQ. Trimming removed 5 bases from V and 0 bases from J, with 11 bases in between. This CDR3 region has 15 residues. The repertoire was sequenced with immunoSEQ multiplex PCR; TCRdb's copy has only in-frame clones and lacks some. The sample records approximately 160,000 clones, roughly 90% being singletons. What was sequenced was PBMCs. The V and J genes are TRBV7-6 and TRBJ2-1, with a weak D call TRBD1 (6 bases). The TCR originated in a woman in her 30s in good health and CMV-seronegative. CDR3 loop: CASSVGQSSYNEQFF. In DNA, the CDR3 is TGTGCCAGCAGCGTCGGACAGAGCTCCTACAATGAGCAGTTCTTC.